This T cell receptor (beta chain) was identified during a study of PD-1 blockade in mismatch repair-deficient tumors. Study-level background: Patients had around 12 mismatch repair-deficient cancer types, all previously treated and progressing.

The protocol was immunoSEQ multiplex PCR, while the TCRdb copy is restricted to in-frame clones and leaves out a portion. The repertoire holds 75,000 to 80,000 clones, with 80% to 90% as singletons. Per germline, CDR1 LNHDA and CDR2 SQIVND (reference sequence). This CDR3 has 16 residues. The V gene end was trimmed by 0 bases and the J gene end by 7 bases; junction bases not matched to a gene: 6. Notes on the study in general: Tumor-resident clones, often absent from pretreatment blood, expanded after pembrolizumab and then contracted.

All patients were mismatch repair deficient, assessed by either PCR or immunohistochemistry. The TCR-sequenced patients were a few responders to pembrolizumab. Note on this clone: Its antigen is not identified.

The TCR originated in an adult with mismatch repair-deficient cancer. V and J are TRBV19 and TRBJ2-2; 9 bases are a match to TRBD2. The sample consisted of peripheral blood, taken 44 weeks after starting pembrolizumab. For the CDR3, the DNA is TGTGCCAGTAGTATAGAAGGCGGGAGGGGAGTCGGGGAGCTGTTTTTT. Its protein is CASSIEGGRGVGELFF.